This record concerns one TCR beta chain sequence. The sample originates from a study of blood T cell repertoires in COVID-19. Using immunoSEQ multiplex PCR, the repertoire was profiled, and TCRdb retains in-frame clones only, with some absent. The data hold fewer than 250,000 clones, with approximately 84% observed a single time. V was clipped by 0 bases and J by 13 bases; unmatched bases: 3. The CDR3 runs to 11 residues. In germline, CDR1 is SGHRS, CDR2 YFSETQ. The TCR comes from a woman aged 45-59 years with active or convalescent COVID-19. The chain joins TRBV5-1 to TRBJ2-7; 8 positions agree with TRBD1. The sequencing sample was made of peripheral blood. The CDR3 is CASSLADRVYF. CDR3 nucleotide sequence: TGCGCCAGCAGCTTGGCGGACAGGGTATACTTC. Full variable domain (rest looked up from reference TRBV5-1 and TRBJ2-7): KAGVTQTPRYLIKTRGQQVTLSCSPISGHRSVSWYQQTPGQGLQFLFEYFSETQRNKGNFPGRFSGRQFSNSRSEMNVSTLELGDSALYLCASSLADRVYFGPGTRLTVT.